What follows is one T cell receptor beta chain and its context. The record originates from a study of blood T cell repertoires in COVID-19. The overall study: The United States, Italy and Spain were the sources of the acute and convalescent COVID-19 samples.

In the original workflow: Nucleated cell counts were estimated from reference gene primer amplification. Method: immunoSEQ multiplex PCR; TCRdb's copy keeps in-frame clones and lacks some. D and trimming were read from the DNA, whereas the V and J calls and clone size are those reported in that table. Of under 100,000 clones listed, around four fifths are singletons. This CDR3 is built from 15 residues. After removal of 5 bases from V and 5 bases from J, the junction contained 7 bases not matched to a gene. Germline V gene lookup returns CDR1 SGHTA and CDR2 FQGTGA. V is TRBV7-3 and J is TRBJ2-2; 8 nucleotides line up with TRBD1. This receptor was identified in a woman between 55 and 75 years old with acute or convalescent COVID-19. The sequenced sample was peripheral blood. The CDR3 reads CASSAQGAGTGELFF. The CDR3 nucleotides read TGTGCCAGCAGCGCTCAGGGGGCTGGAACCGGGGAGCTGTTTTTT.